Described below is a single T cell receptor beta chain sequence and its context. At one end, the junction sequence differs from germline, possibly due to a read error. This sample was taken from a study of neurological immune-mediated disorders. CDR1 is MNHEY and CDR2 is SVGEGT in the germline V gene. The CDR3 has 15 residues. Volunteers from a blood bank in Maryland, USA, made up the healthy controls. PBMCs stored at -80 C, 2 million in total, were the source of the unsorted libraries. By 5'RACE with 10-nucleotide random UMIs, the cDNA was made. TCRdb passed the 5' RACE reads through MiXCR, listing each CDR3 protein once. The sample has over 45,000 distinct CDR3 sequences, 20% to 30% seen once.

The chain couples TRBV6-2 or TRBV6-3 to TRBJ2-1, with a tentative D call TRBD2 (6 bases). Source material: PBMCs. The source is a woman aged 70-85 years in good health. CDR3 region: CDSSNPQRVHNEQFF. In DNA form, the CDR3 reads TGTGACAGCAGCAACCCCCAGCGGGTACACAATGAGCAGTTCTTC.